The 9 T cell receptor beta chains given below trace back to one sample, sequenced in a study of blood T cell repertoires in COVID-19 (dated by TCRdb to about 2020). Library creation used the immunoSEQ multiplex PCR assay. In TCRdb, the immuneACCESS table is reduced to in-frame sequences with V and J assigned. These tables do not hold every clone; where another copy was compared, an unresolved V gene accounts for under half, and the others remain unexplained. This sample is represented by over 200,000 clones; about 88% of them were singletons. Clones ranked in the top ten supply 1.9% of the sample. Sequencing was done on a sample of peripheral blood. All receptors derive from a man in his forties or fifties with active or convalescent COVID-19.

V and J are TRBV2 and TRBJ1-2; possibly TRBD1 for D (6 bases). V shed 6 bases and J shed 7 bases, with 15 bases lying between them. Germline CDR1 is SNHLY and CDR2 is FYNNEI. CDR3 length equals 13 residues. CDR3 residues: CASRPETGLGYTF. The CDR3 region has the DNA TGTGCCAGCAGGCCTGAAACAGGGCTTGGCTACACCTTC.

This chain joins TRBV4-1 and TRBJ1-6; D might be TRBD1 (6 bases). Trimming removed 9 bases at V and 7 bases at J, with 13 bases between. This CDR3 contains 13 residues. Germline V gives CDR1 MGHRA, CDR2 YSYEKL. For the CDR3, the DNA is TGCGCCAGTGGCGGGGGCCGCAATTCACCCCTCCACTTT. Protein sequence: CASGGGRNSPLHF.

This chain uses TRBV5-1 with TRBJ1-1; D is unclear. Trimming removed 1 base from V and 0 bases from J, with 10 bases in between. CDR1 is SGHRS and CDR2 is YFSETQ in the germline V gene. This CDR3 has 15 amino acids. For the CDR3, the DNA is TGCGCCAGCAGCTTGTATGGTGCGGTGAACACTGAAGCTTTCTTT. Encoded protein: CASSLYGAVNTEAFF.

The chain has TRBV12-5 and TRBJ2-1; a possible D gene is TRBD2 (5 bases). V lost 6 bases, J lost 5 bases, and 17 bases lay in between. There are 15 residues in the CDR3. Germline loops: CDR1 LGHNT, CDR2 FRNRAP. DNA of the CDR3: TGTGCTAGTGGGTCTTTAAGCGGAGGAAACAATGAGCAGTTCTTC. Its protein is CASGSLSGGNNEQFF.

The chain is built from TRBV27 and TRBJ1-1, with 12 nucleotides matching TRBD1. Germline CDR1 and CDR2: MNHEY and SMNVEV (reference sequence). With 5 bases clipped from V and 0 bases from J, the junction kept 10 bases outside the gene matches. The CDR3 contains 18 residues. The CDR3 protein is CASSPRDRGLGMNTEAFF. CDR3 in DNA: TGTGCCAGCAGTCCCCGGGACAGGGGGCTTGGAATGAACACTGAAGCTTTCTTT.

The chain employs TRBV19 and TRBJ1-3; 7 bases are a match to TRBD1. The CDR3 runs to 16 residues. The germline CDR1 and CDR2 sequences are LNHDA and SQIVND (reference sequence). After removal of 4 bases from V and 0 bases from J, the junction contained 6 bases not matched to a gene. In DNA form, the CDR3 reads TGTGCCAGTAGTAGCCTCAACAGGGGCTCTGGAAACACCATATATTTT. This translates into CASSSLNRGSGNTIYF.

The chain combines TRBV28 with TRBJ1-5, with D uncertain. With 3 bases removed from V and 2 bases from J, the gap between germline ends came to 14 bases. Germline CDR1 MDHEN, CDR2 SYDVKM. The CDR3 consists of 16 residues. The CDR3 DNA reads as TGTGCCAGCAGTTTTTCAGTCAGAACAGGCAATCAGCCCCAGCATTTT. Amino acid sequence: CASSFSVRTGNQPQHF.

The chain has TRBV12-3 or TRBV12-4 and TRBJ1-1, with no clear D. This CDR3 spans 13 amino acids. Trimming took off 4 bases at V and 0 bases at J, with 6 bases between the two ends. The CDR3 nucleotides read TGTGCCAGCAGTTCCTCTATGAACACTGAAGCTTTCTTT. Translating it yields CASSSSMNTEAFF.

This chain joins TRBV28 and TRBJ2-1; TRBD2 aligns across 9 bases. The junction had 11 bases not matched to a gene; V was cut back by 5 bases and J by 9 bases. The germline gives CDR1 MDHEN, CDR2 SYDVKM. The CDR3 totals 15 residues. DNA for the CDR3: TGTGCCAGCAGTCGAGGGACTAGCCTGGGTGGTGAGCAGTTCTTC. Protein: CASSRGTSLGGEQFF.